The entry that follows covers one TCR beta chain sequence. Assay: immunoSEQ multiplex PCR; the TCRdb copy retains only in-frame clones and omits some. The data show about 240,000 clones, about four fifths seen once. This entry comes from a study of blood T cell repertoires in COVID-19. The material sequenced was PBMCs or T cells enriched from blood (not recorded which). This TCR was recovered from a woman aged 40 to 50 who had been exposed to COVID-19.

The CDR3 loop reads CASSFRGNTGELFF. The CDR3 DNA reads TGCGCCAGCAGCTTTCGGGGAAACACCGGGGAGCTGTTTTTT. The chain uses TRBV5-1 and TRBJ2-2, with D possibly being TRBD2 (5 bases). Germline V gene data show CDR1 as SGHRS and CDR2 as YFSETQ. V was cut by 2 bases and J by 2 bases, with 7 bases left in between. There are 14 residues in the CDR3.